One sample yielded the 25 T cell receptor beta chains listed below, sequenced in a study of Ad26.COV2.S vaccination and SARS-CoV-2 variants. The data were produced by immunoSEQ multiplex PCR, yet TCRdb's version contains in-frame clones alone and is incomplete. The sample yields some 180,000 clones, around nine tenths seen once. The material sequenced was peripheral blood, taken after recovery from COVID-19. These receptors came from a human donor who had recovered from COVID-19.

The J gene is TRBJ2-7, the V gene TRBV19; weak D call: TRBD2 (5 bases). The ends were cut back, 5 bases at V and 5 bases at J, with 22 bases in the middle. Germline V gene sequence: CDR1 LNHDA, CDR2 SQIVND (reference sequence). The CDR3 totals 16 residues. The CDR3 spells CASSPGGLVPRNEQYF. The CDR3 DNA reads as TGTGCCAGTAGTCCAGGCGGGCTAGTCCCTCGGAACGAGCAGTACTTC.

The chain couples TRBV9 to TRBJ2-2, with 8 bases lining up with TRBD2. Germline assignment: CDR1 SGDLS and CDR2 YYNGEE. After removal of 5 bases from V and 5 bases from J, the junction contained 5 bases not matched to a gene. The CDR3 spans 14 residues. The CDR3 spells CASRPPGGTGELFF. The CDR3 region has the DNA TGTGCCAGCAGACCCCCGGGGGGGACCGGGGAGCTGTTTTTT.

The CDR3 is CASSMYRDTEAFF. CDR3 nucleotides: TGTGCCAGCAGTATGTACAGGGACACTGAAGCTTTCTTT. This chain links TRBV27 with TRBJ1-1; D possibly corresponds to TRBD1 (6 bases). Trimming shortened V by 5 bases and J by 3 bases, and 10 bases separated the two germline ends. Germline V gives CDR1 MNHEY, CDR2 SMNVEV (reference sequence). The CDR3 consists of 13 residues.

V gene TRBV3-1 (or the pseudogene TRBV3-2) combines with J gene TRBJ2-7; D remains unclear. The CDR3 totals 13 residues. Germline V lookup: CDR1 LGHDT, CDR2 YNNKEL (reference sequence). Trimming stripped 4 bases from V and 0 bases from J, with 7 bases between. The CDR3 DNA reads as TGTGCCAGCAGCCTAACGCTCTCCTACGAGCAGTACTTC. This codes for CASSLTLSYEQYF.

In nucleotides, the CDR3 is TGTGCCAGCAGTTTAGTTGCTTTGCCCCAGCATTTT. Amino acid sequence: CASSLVALPQHF. V gene TRBV12-3 or TRBV12-4 combines with J gene TRBJ1-5, with D hard to call. The CDR3 totals 12 residues. Trimming left V 1 base short and J 9 bases short, with 7 bases between.

This chain links TRBV10-3 with TRBJ2-7; the match to TRBD1 covers 9 bases. V lost 7 bases and J lost 4; bases outside the gene matches: 8. Germline CDR1 ENHRY, CDR2 SYGVKD. This CDR3 is 14 amino acids long. The CDR3: CAITEQGALYEQYF. Here the CDR3 DNA reads TGTGCCATCACTGAACAGGGGGCTTTATACGAGCAGTACTTC.

In this sample, this clone turned up a few times. This rearrangement joins TRBV3-1 (or the pseudogene TRBV3-2) to TRBJ1-2, with D possibly matching TRBD1 (6 bases). The germline V and J ends were trimmed by 1 base and 7 bases, with 13 bases remaining between them. This CDR3 contains 14 residues. The germline V gene has CDR1 LGHDT and CDR2 YNNKEL (reference sequence). The CDR3 sequence: CASSQGRGIGGYTF. CDR3 DNA sequence: TGTGCCAGCAGCCAAGGAAGGGGGATAGGTGGCTACACCTTC.

This chain connects TRBV12-3 or TRBV12-4 to TRBJ1-6; D is uncertain. The CDR3 spans 12 residues. Deletions cut 8 bases from V and 9 bases from J, with 11 bases between. CDR3 in DNA: TGTGCCAGCGGCGGCCCCCCTTCACCCCTCCACTTT. It specifies CASGGPPSPLHF.

The J gene is TRBJ2-1, the V gene TRBV11-3; D may be TRBD1 or TRBD2 (5 bases each). The V and J ends lost 4 bases and 3 bases respectively, with 16 bases between them. The CDR3 has 16 amino acids. Germline values: CDR1 SGHNT, CDR2 YENEEA. CDR3 DNA sequence: TGTGCCAGCAGCTCCCAAGCCGGGGCAGGCTACAATGAGCAGTTCTTC. It yields the protein CASSSQAGAGYNEQFF. Complete variable domain (other parts from reference TRBV11-3 and TRBJ2-1): EAGVVQSPRYKIIEKKQPVAFWCNPISGHNTLYWYLQNLGQGPELLIRYENEEAVDDSQLPKDRFSAERLKGVDSTLKIQPAELGDSAVYLCASSSQAGAGYNEQFFGPGTRLTVL.

The chain couples TRBV5-1 to TRBJ2-5; D may be TRBD2 (6 bases). V lost 3 bases and J lost 13, with 22 bases in between. CDR1 and CDR2 (germline): SGHRS, YFSETQ. The CDR3 length is 14 residues. DNA for the CDR3: TGCGCCAGCAGCTCCGTTGCGGGGTCCCCCCTGCGGTACTTC. This gives the protein CASSSVAGSPLRYF.

The chain links TRBV9 to TRBJ1-1; 7 bases line up with TRBD1. This CDR3 comprises 15 residues. Per the germline V gene, CDR1 is SGDLS and CDR2 is YYNGEE. V lost 3 bases to trimming and J lost 1 base; unmatched junction nucleotides: 6. The CDR3 reads CASSASTGENTEAFF. CDR3 DNA: TGTGCCAGCAGCGCGTCTACAGGGGAGAACACTGAAGCTTTCTTT.

This chain links TRBV28 with TRBJ2-5; tentatively, D is TRBD1 (5 bases). The CDR3 extends over 14 amino acids. Germline-derived CDR1 and CDR2 are MDHEN and SYDVKM. Trimming took off 5 bases at V and 4 bases at J, with 14 bases between the two ends. The CDR3 loop reads CASSRSGLIETQYF. The CDR3 DNA is TGTGCCAGCAGTCGCTCAGGGTTAATAGAGACCCAGTACTTC.

The rearrangement joins TRBV25-1 to TRBJ2-7; D is unresolved. The CDR3 runs to 12 residues. CDR1 is MGHDK and CDR2 is SYGVNS in the germline V gene. Between the trimmed V and J ends, which lost 0 bases and 7 bases, there was a span of 7 bases. CDR3 in DNA: TGTGCCAGCAGTGAATATGCCGGAGAGCAGTACTTC. Translation gives CASSEYAGEQYF.

The J gene is TRBJ2-3, the V gene TRBV18; D uncertain. The V and J ends lost 1 base and 4 bases respectively, with 15 bases between them. Germline values: CDR1 KGHSH, CDR2 LQKENI. The CDR3 sequence is 16 residues long. The CDR3 loop reads CASSPQGIRTADTQYF. DNA of the CDR3: TGTGCCAGCTCACCACAGGGAATCCGTACTGCAGATACGCAGTATTTT.

The chain uses TRBV6-4 and TRBJ2-3; D may be TRBD2 (5 bases). The CDR3 covers 13 residues. Trimming took off 4 bases at V and 5 bases at J, with 10 bases between the two ends. CDR1 MRHNA and CDR2 SNTAGT come from the germline V gene. As DNA, the CDR3 is TGTGCCAGCAGTGTTCTAGCAGGAGATACGCAGTATTTT. It is translated as CASSVLAGDTQYF.

The rearrangement uses TRBV9 and TRBJ1-5; weak D call: TRBD1 (6 bases). V was cut by 6 bases and J by 6 bases, with 16 bases left in between. Germline CDR1 SGDLS, CDR2 YYNGEE. The CDR3 runs to 14 residues. This CDR3 reads CASTLEGGGQPQHF. CDR3 DNA: TGTGCCAGCACCCTGGAGGGGGGTGGTCAGCCCCAGCATTTT.

The chain couples TRBV11-3 to TRBJ1-1; 8 nucleotides align to TRBD1. The V gene's germline CDR1 is SGHNT and CDR2 YENEEA. The CDR3 has 15 residues. V lost 5 bases and J lost 5; bases outside the gene matches: 10. The chain's CDR3 is CASSTRTGSGTEAFF. The CDR3 DNA sequence: TGTGCCAGCAGCACAAGGACAGGGAGCGGAACTGAAGCTTTCTTT.

This sequence joins TRBV7-9 and TRBJ1-6; 9 bases fit TRBD1. V lost 5 bases to trimming and J lost 1 base; unmatched junction nucleotides: 9. Germline CDR1 and CDR2: SEHNR and FQNEAQ (reference sequence). This CDR3 has 18 amino acids. The CDR3 DNA is TGTGCCAGCAGCCGCGCCAGCGGACAGGGGTCCTATAATTCACCCCTCCACTTT. It codes for CASSRASGQGSYNSPLHF.

CDR3 protein: CASSSGQAAIYGYTF. The CDR3 DNA follows: TGTGCCAGTAGTAGTGGACAGGCTGCGATCTATGGCTACACCTTC. This chain connects TRBV19 to TRBJ1-2, with 7 bases fitting TRBD1. CDR1 LNHDA and CDR2 SQIVND come from the germline V gene (reference sequence). The CDR3 covers 15 residues. V shed 4 bases and J 4 bases; nucleotides not matched to a gene: 9. Looking up the rest from reference TRBV19 and TRBJ1-2 gives the full variable domain: DGGITQSPKYLFRKEGQNVTLSCEQNLNHDAMYWYRQDPGQGLRLIYYSQIVNDFQKGDIAEGYSVSREKKESFPLTVTSAQKNPTAFYLCASSSGQAAIYGYTFGSGTRLTVV.

The genes are TRBV7-9 and TRBJ2-5; tentatively, D is TRBD2 (6 bases). From germline, CDR1 is SEHNR and CDR2 FQNEAQ (reference sequence). This CDR3 region has 11 residues. The CDR3 coding sequence is TGTGCTACGGGGAGGAGCGAGACCCAGTACTTC. Translating gives CATGRSETQYF.

The CDR3 region is CASSLSGVTYYGYTF. For the CDR3, the DNA is TGTGCCAGCAGCTTGTCTGGCGTGACGTACTATGGCTACACCTTC. The rearrangement uses TRBV5-6 and TRBJ1-2; D uncertain. From germline, CDR1 is SGHDT and CDR2 YYEEEE. The ends were cut back, 1 base at V and 3 bases at J, with 13 bases in the middle. This CDR3 contains 15 residues.

V gene TRBV18 combines with J gene TRBJ2-5, with TRBD1 identical over 9 bases. CDR3 length equals 14 residues. J was trimmed by 4 bases and V by 5 bases; bases with no gene match: 5. Germline V gives CDR1 KGHSH, CDR2 LQKENI. The CDR3 protein is CASSSGQGGETQYF. For the CDR3, the DNA is TGTGCCAGCTCATCGGGACAGGGAGGAGAGACCCAGTACTTC.

The chain has TRBV4-1 and TRBJ1-2, with D unclear. The CDR3 runs to 15 residues. The V gene's germline CDR1 is MGHRA and CDR2 YSYEKL. V was pared by 0 bases and J by 7 bases, with 15 bases between. CDR3 loop: CASSQDGSGNVGYTF. CDR3 sequence (DNA): TGCGCCAGCAGCCAAGATGGGTCGGGGAATGTTGGCTACACCTTC.

V and J are TRBV4-2 and TRBJ2-2; 9 nucleotides agree with TRBD2. Germline-derived CDR1 and CDR2 are LGHNA and YNFKEQ. CDR3 size: 15 residues. V was clipped by 6 bases and J by 4 bases; unmatched bases: 6. Here the CDR3 reads CASRASGGTTGELFF. CDR3 nucleotides: TGTGCCAGCAGGGCGAGCGGGGGGACCACCGGGGAGCTGTTTTTT.

This chain joins TRBV5-1 and TRBJ1-4; 10 bases are a match to TRBD1. The CDR3 totals 15 residues. With 0 bases clipped from V and 6 bases from J, the junction kept 2 bases outside the gene matches. Germline CDR1 is SGHRS and CDR2 is YFSETQ. CDR3 sequence (DNA): TGCGCCAGCAGCTTGGCCGGGACAGGGGATGAAAAACTGTTTTTT. This translates into CASSLAGTGDEKLFF.